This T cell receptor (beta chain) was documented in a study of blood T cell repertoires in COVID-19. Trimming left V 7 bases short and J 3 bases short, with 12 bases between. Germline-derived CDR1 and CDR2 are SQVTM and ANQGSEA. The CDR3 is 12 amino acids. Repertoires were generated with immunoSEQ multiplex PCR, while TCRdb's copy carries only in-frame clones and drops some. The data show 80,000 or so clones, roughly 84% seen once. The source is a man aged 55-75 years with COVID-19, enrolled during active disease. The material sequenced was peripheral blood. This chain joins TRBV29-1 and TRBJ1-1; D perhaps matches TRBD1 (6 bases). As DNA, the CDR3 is TGCAGCGCCAGGGGCGGCGACACTGAAGCTTTCTTT. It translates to CSARGGDTEAFF.